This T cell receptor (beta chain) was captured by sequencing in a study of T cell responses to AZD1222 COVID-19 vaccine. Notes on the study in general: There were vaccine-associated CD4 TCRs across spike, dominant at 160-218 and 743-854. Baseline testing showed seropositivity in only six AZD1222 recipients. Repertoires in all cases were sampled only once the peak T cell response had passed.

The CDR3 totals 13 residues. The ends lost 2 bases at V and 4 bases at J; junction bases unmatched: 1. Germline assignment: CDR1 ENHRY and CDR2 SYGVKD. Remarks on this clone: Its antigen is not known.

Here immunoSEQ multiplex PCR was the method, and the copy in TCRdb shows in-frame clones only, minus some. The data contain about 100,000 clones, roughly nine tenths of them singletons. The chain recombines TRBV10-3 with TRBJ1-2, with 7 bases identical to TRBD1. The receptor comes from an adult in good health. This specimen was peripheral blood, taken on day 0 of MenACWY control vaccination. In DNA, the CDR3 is TGTGCCATCAGTGAGCCAGGGGGCTATGGCTACACCTTC. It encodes CAISEPGGYGYTF.